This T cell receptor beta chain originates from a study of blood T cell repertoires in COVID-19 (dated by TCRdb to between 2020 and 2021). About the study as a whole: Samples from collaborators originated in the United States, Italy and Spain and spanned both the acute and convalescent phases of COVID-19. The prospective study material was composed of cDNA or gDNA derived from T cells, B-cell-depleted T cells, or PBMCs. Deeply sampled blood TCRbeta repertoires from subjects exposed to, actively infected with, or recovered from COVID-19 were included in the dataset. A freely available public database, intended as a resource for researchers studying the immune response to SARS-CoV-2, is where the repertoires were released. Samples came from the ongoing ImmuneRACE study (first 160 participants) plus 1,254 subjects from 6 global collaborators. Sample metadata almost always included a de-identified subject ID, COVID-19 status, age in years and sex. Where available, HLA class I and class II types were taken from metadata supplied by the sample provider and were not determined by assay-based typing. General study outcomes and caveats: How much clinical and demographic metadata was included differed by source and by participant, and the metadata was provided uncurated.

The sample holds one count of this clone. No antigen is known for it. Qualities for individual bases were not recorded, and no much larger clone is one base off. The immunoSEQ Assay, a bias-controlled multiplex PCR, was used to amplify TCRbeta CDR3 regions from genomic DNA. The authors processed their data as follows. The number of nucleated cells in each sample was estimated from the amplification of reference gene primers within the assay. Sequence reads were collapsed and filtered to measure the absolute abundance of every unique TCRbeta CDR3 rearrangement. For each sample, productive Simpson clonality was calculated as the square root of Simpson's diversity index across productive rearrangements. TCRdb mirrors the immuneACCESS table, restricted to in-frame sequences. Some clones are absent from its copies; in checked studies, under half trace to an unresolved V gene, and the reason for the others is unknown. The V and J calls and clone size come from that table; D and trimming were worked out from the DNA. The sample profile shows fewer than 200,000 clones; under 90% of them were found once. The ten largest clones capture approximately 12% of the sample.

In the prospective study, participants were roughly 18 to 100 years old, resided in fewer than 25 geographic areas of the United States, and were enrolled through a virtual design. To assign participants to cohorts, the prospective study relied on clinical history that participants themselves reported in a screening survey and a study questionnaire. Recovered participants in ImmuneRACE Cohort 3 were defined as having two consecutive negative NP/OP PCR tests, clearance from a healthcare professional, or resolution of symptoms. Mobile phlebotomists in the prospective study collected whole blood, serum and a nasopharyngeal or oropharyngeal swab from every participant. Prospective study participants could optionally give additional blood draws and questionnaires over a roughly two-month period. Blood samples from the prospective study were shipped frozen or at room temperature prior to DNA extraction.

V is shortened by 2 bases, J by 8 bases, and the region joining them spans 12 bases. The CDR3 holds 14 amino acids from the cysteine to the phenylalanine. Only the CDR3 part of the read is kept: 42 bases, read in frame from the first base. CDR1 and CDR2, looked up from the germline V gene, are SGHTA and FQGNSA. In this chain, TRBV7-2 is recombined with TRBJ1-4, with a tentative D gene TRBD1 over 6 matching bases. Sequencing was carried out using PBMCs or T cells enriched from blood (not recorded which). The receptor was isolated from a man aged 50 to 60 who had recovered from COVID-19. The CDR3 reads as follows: CASSLQGSGEKLFF. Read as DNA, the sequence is TGTGCCAGCAGCTTACAGGGGTCGGGGGAAAAACTGTTTTTT.